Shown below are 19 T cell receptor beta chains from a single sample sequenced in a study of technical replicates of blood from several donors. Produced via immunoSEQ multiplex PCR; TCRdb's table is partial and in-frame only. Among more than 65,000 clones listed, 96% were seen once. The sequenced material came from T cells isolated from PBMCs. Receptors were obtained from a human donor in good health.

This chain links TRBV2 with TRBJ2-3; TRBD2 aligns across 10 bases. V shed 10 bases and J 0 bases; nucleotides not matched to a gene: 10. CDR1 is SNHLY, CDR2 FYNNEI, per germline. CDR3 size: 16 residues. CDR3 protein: CATRLGLAASTDTQYF. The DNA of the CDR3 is TGTGCCACCCGGCTAGGACTAGCGGCTAGCACAGATACGCAGTATTTT.

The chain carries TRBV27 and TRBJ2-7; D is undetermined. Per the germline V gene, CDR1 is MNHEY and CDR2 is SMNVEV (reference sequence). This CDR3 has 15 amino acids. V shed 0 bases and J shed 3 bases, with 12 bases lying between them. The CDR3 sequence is CASSLSASYLYEQYF. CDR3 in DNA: TGTGCCAGCAGTTTATCAGCCTCGTACCTCTACGAGCAGTACTTC.

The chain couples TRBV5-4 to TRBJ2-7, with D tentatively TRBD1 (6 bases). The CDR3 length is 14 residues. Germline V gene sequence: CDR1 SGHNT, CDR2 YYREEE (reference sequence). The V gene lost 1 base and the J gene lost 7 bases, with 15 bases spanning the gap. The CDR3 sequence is CASSLPGTREEQYF. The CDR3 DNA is TGTGCCAGCAGCTTGCCCGGGACACGGGAAGAGCAGTACTTC. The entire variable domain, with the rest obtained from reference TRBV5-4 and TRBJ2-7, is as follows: ETGVTQSPTHLIKTRGQQVTLRCSSQSGHNTVSWYQQALGQGPQFIFQYYREEENGRGNFPPRFSGLQFPNYSSELNVNALELDDSALYLCASSLPGTREEQYFGPGTRLTVT.

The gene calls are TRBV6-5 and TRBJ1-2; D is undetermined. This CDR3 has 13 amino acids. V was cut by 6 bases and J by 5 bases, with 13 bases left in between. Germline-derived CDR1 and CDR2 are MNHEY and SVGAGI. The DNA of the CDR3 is TGTGCCAGCAGCGCCGCGGGTTTTTATGGCTACACCTTC. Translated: CASSAAGFYGYTF.

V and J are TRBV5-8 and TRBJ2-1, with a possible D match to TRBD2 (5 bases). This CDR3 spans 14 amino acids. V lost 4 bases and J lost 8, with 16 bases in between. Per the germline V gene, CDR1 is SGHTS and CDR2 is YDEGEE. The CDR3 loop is CASSLLLVSDEQFF. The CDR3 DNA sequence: TGTGCCAGCAGCCTGTTACTAGTTTCCGATGAGCAGTTCTTC.

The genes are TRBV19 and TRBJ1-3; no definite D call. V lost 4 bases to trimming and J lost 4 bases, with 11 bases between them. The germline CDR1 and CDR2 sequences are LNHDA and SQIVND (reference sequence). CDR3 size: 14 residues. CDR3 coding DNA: TGTGCCAGTAGTACTTTCCCGACAGGAAACACCATATATTTT. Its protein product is CASSTFPTGNTIYF.

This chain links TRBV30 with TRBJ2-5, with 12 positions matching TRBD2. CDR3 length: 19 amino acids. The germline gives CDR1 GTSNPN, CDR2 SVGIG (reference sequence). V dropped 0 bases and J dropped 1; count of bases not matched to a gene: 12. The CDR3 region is CAWSVDRLAGVGIQETQYF. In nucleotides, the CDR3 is TGTGCCTGGAGTGTAGATCGACTAGCGGGAGTGGGGATCCAAGAGACCCAGTACTTC.

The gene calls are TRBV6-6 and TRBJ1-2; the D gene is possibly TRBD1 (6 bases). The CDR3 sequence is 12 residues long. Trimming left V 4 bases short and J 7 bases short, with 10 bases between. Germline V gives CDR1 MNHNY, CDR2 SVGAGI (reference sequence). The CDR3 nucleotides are TGTGCCAGCAGTTCAGGGGCTGGTGGCTACACCTTC. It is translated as CASSSGAGGYTF.

This CDR3 reads CASSSAGAAQETQYF. CDR3 coding DNA: TGTGCCAGCAGTTCGGCGGGAGCAGCCCAAGAGACCCAGTACTTC. The rearrangement links TRBV27 to TRBJ2-5; 7 bases agree with TRBD2. After removal of 4 bases from V and 1 base from J, the junction contained 6 bases not matched to a gene. Germline CDR1 reads MNHEY; CDR2 reads SMNVEV (reference sequence). The CDR3 covers 15 residues.

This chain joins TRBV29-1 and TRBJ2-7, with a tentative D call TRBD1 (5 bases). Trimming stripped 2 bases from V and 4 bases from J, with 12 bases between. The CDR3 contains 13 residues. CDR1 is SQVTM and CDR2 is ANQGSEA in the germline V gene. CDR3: CSVETRQSYEQYF. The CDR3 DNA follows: TGCAGCGTTGAAACCAGACAGTCGTACGAGCAGTACTTC.

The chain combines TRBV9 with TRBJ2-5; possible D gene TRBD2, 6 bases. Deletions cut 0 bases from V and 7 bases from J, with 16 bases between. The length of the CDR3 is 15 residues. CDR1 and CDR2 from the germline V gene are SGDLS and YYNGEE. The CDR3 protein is CASSVDGRPEVTQYF. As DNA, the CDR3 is TGTGCCAGCAGCGTAGACGGGAGACCAGAGGTGACCCAGTACTTC.

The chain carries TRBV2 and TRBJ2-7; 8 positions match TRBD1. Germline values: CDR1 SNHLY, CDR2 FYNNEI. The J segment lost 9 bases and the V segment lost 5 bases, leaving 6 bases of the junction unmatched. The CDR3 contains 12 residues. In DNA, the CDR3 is TGTGCCAGCAGTAACGGACAGGGCGGGCAGTACTTC. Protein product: CASSNGQGGQYF.

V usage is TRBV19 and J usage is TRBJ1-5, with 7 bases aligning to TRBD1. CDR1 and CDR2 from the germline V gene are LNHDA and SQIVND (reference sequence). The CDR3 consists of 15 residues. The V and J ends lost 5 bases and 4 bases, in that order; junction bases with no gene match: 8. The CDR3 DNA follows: TGTGCCAGTAGTTTGCGACAGGGCCGTAATCAGCCCCAGCATTTT. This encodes CASSLRQGRNQPQHF. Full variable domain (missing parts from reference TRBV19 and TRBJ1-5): DGGITQSPKYLFRKEGQNVTLSCEQNLNHDAMYWYRQDPGQGLRLIYYSQIVNDFQKGDIAEGYSVSREKKESFPLTVTSAQKNPTAFYLCASSLRQGRNQPQHFGDGTRLSIL.

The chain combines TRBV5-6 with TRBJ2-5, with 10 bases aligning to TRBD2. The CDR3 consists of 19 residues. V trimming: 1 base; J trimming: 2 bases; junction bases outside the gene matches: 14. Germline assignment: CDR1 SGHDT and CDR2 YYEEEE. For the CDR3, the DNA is TGTGCCAGCAGCTTGTGGCGGACTAGCGGCCCGCCTTATCAAGAGACCCAGTACTTC. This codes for CASSLWRTSGPPYQETQYF. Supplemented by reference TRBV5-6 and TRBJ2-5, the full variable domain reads DAGVTQSPTHLIKTRGQQVTLRCSPKSGHDTVSWYQQALGQGPQFIFQYYEEEERQRGNFPDRFSGHQFPNYSSELNVNALLLGDSALYLCASSLWRTSGPPYQETQYFGPGTRLLVL.

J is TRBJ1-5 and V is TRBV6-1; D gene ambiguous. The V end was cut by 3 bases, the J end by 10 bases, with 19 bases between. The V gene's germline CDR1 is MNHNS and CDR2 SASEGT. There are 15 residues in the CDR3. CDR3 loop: CASSELLVSGQPQHF. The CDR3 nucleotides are TGTGCCAGCAGTGAGTTGTTGGTGTCGGGTCAACCCCAGCATTTT.

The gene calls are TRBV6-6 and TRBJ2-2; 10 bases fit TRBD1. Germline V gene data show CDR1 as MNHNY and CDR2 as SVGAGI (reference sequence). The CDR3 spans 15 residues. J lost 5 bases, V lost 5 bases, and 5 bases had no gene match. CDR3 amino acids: CASSATGGETGELFF. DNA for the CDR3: TGTGCCAGCAGTGCGACAGGGGGCGAAACCGGGGAGCTGTTTTTT.

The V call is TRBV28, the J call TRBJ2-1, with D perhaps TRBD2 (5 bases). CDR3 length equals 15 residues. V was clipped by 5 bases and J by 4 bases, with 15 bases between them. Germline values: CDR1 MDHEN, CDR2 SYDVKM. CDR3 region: CASSSSADQYNEQFF. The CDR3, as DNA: TGTGCCAGCAGTAGTTCAGCGGATCAATACAATGAGCAGTTCTTC.

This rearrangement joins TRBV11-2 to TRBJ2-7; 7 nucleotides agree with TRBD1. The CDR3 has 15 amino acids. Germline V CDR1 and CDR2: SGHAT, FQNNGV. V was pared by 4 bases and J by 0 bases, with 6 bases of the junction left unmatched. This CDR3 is CASSSLRDSSYEQYF. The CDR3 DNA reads TGTGCCAGCAGCTCATTACGGGACAGCTCCTACGAGCAGTACTTC. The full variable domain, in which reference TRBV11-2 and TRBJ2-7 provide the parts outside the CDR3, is EAGVAQSPRYKIIEKRQSVAFWCNPISGHATLYWYQQILGQGPKLLIQFQNNGVVDDSQLPKDRFSAERLKGVDSTLKIQPAKLEDSAVYLCASSSLRDSSYEQYFGPGTRLTVT.

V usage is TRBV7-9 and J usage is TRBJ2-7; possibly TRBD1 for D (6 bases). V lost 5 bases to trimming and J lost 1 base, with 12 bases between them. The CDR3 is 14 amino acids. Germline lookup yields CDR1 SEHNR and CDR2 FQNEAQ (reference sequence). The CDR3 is CASSQGDISYEQYF. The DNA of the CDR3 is TGTGCCAGCAGCCAAGGGGACATTTCCTACGAGCAGTACTTC.